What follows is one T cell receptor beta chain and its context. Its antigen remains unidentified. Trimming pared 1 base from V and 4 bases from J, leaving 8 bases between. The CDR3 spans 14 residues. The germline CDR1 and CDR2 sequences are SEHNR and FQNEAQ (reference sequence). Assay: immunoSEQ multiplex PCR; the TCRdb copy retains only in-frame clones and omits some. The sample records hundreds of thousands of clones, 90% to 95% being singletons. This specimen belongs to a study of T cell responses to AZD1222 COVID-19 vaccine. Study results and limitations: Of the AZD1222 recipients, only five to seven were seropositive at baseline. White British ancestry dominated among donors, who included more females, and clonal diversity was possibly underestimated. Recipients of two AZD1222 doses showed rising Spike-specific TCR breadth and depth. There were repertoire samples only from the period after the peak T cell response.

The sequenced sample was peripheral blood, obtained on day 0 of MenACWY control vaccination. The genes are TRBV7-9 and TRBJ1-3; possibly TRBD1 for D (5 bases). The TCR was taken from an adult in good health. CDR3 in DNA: TGTGCCAGCAGCTTAGAGAACAGGGGAAACACCATATATTTT. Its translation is CASSLENRGNTIYF.